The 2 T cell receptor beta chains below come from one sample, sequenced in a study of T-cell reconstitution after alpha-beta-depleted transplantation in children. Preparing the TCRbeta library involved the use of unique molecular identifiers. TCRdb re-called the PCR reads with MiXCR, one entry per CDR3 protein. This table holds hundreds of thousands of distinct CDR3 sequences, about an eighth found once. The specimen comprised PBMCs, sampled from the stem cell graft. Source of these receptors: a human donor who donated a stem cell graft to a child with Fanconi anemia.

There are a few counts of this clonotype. The CDR3 loop is CSVGGETYEQYF. Written as DNA, the CDR3 is TGCAGTGTAGGCGGCGAGACCTACGAGCAGTACTTC. The V gene is TRBV20-1, the J gene TRBJ2-7; D remains ambiguous. V was shortened by 7 bases and J by 2 bases, with 12 bases between the two germline ends. CDR1 DFQATT and CDR2 SNEGSKA come from the germline V gene (reference sequence). The CDR3 has 12 residues.

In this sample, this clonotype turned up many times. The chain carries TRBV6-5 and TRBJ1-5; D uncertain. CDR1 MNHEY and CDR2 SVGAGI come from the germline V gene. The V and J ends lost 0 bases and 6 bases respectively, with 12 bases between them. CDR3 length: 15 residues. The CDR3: CASSYSASPGQPQHF. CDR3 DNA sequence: TGTGCCAGCAGTTACTCTGCCAGTCCAGGTCAGCCCCAGCATTTT.